Listed below are T cell receptor beta chains from one sample, sequenced in a study of T cell responses to AZD1222 COVID-19 vaccine. Generated by immunoSEQ multiplex PCR, the TCRdb table keeps only in-frame clones and is missing some. The sample consists of 120,000 to 150,000 clones, more than 75% of them appearing once. The sample consisted of peripheral blood, taken on day 0 of AZD1222 vaccination. The receptor set was obtained from an adult in good health. Both conserved end residues are part of each CDR3. The D gene is left open where the match is weak. Size values are once, few and many counts, or a class for expanded clones, and some rows have none.

D,V,J,size,CDR3,DNA
TRBD1,TRBV28,TRBJ1-2,NA,CASRHAGTGGLNYGYTF,TGTGCCAGCAGGCATGCCGGGACAGGGGGCCTTAACTATGGCTACACCTTC
TRBD2,TRBV3-1/TRBV3-2,TRBJ2-7,NA,CASSQVGGKYEQYF,TGTGCCAGCAGCCAAGTGGGGGGGAAATACGAGCAGTACTTC
TRBD2,TRBV7-6,TRBJ2-1,NA,CASSLLAGGSYNEQFF,TGTGCCAGCAGCTTATTAGCGGGGGGCTCCTACAATGAGCAGTTCTTC
TRBD2,TRBV27,TRBJ2-1,NA,CASSSTRTSGTYNEQFF,TGTGCCAGCAGTTCCACTAGGACTAGCGGGACCTACAATGAGCAGTTCTTC
NA,TRBV9,TRBJ1-2,NA,CASSVAHDGILGYTF,TGTGCCAGCAGCGTAGCTCATGACGGAATCCTTGGCTACACCTTC
TRBD2,TRBV13,TRBJ2-1,many,CASSRTSGSPLYNEQFF,TGTGCCAGCAGTCGGACTAGCGGGTCACCGCTTTACAATGAGCAGTTCTTC
NA,TRBV6-2/TRBV6-3,TRBJ1-5,NA,CASSSLTGRDQPQHF,TGTGCCAGCAGTTCACTGACAGGTAGAGATCAGCCCCAGCATTTT
TRBD1,TRBV27,TRBJ1-1,NA,CASLQDRGRAEAFF,TGTGCCAGCCTTCAGGACAGGGGGAGAGCTGAAGCTTTCTTT
TRBD2,TRBV10-3,TRBJ2-3,NA,CAISESTSATDTQYF,TGTGCCATCAGTGAGTCGACTAGCGCCACAGATACGCAGTATTTT
NA,TRBV19,TRBJ2-1,NA,CASSIGRREQFF,TGTGCCAGTAGTATCGGCCGGCGTGAGCAGTTCTTC
NA,TRBV10-3,TRBJ2-4,NA,CAISEGHLGIQYF,TGTGCCATCAGTGAGGGCCATTTGGGCATTCAGTACTTC
NA,TRBV30,TRBJ1-2,NA,CAWSPTGSPYGYTF,TGTGCCTGGAGTCCCACCGGCAGCCCCTATGGCTACACCTTC
NA,TRBV5-6,TRBJ2-1,NA,CASSLLDNEQFF,TGTGCCAGCAGCTTGCTTGACAATGAGCAGTTCTTC
NA,TRBV6-2/TRBV6-3,TRBJ2-1,NA,CASSFREVRRNEQFF,TGTGCCAGCAGTTTTCGCGAAGTACGTCGGAATGAGCAGTTCTTC
TRBD1,TRBV9,TRBJ2-7,NA,CASSVGDRGYEQYF,TGTGCCAGCAGCGTAGGGGACAGGGGCTACGAGCAGTACTTC
TRBD2,TRBV28,TRBJ2-1,NA,CASSLRSGESSYNEQFF,TGTGCCAGCAGTTTAAGGAGCGGGGAGAGCTCCTACAATGAGCAGTTCTTC
NA,TRBV19,TRBJ2-2,NA,CASSFTTGTTNTGELFF,TGTGCCAGTAGTTTTACCACCGGGACAACTAACACCGGGGAGCTGTTTTTT
NA,TRBV2,TRBJ1-2,once,CASSEHPNYGYTF,TGTGCCAGCAGTGAACATCCTAACTATGGCTACACCTTC
NA,TRBV5-8,TRBJ2-7,NA,CASSLGLGQAGYEQYF,TGTGCCAGCAGCTTGGGATTGGGGCAGGCGGGGTACGAGCAGTACTTC
TRBD1,TRBV7-2,TRBJ1-2,once,CASSIRQGASGYTF,TGTGCCAGCAGCATACGACAGGGGGCGAGTGGCTACACCTTC
NA,TRBV7-9,TRBJ1-2,NA,CASSSTQPGPANYGYTF,TGTGCCAGCAGCTCAACACAACCGGGACCGGCTAACTATGGCTACACCTTC
NA,TRBV14,TRBJ2-7,NA,CASSRSRVRGHEQYF,TGTGCCAGCAGCCGGTCCCGCGTCCGGGGGCACGAGCAGTACTTC
NA,TRBV18,TRBJ2-2,NA,CASSPHQTGSNTGELFF,TGTGCCAGCTCACCTCATCAAACAGGGTCGAACACCGGGGAGCTGTTTTTT
TRBD2,TRBV5-6,TRBJ2-1,NA,CASSGPSGHNEQFF,TGTGCCAGCAGCGGTCCTAGCGGCCACAATGAGCAGTTCTTC
NA,TRBV21-1,TRBJ1-4,NA,CASKMYRTEHNEKLFF,TGTGCCAGCAAAATGTATAGGACAGAGCATAATGAAAAACTGTTTTTT
NA,TRBV28,TRBJ2-3,NA,CASSLGVGLSSTDTQYF,TGTGCCAGCAGTTTGGGCGTGGGACTTTCTAGCACAGATACGCAGTATTTT
NA,TRBV11-3,TRBJ2-7,NA,CASSSTGSEQYF,TGTGCCAGCAGTTCTACAGGGTCCGAGCAGTACTTC
NA,TRBV18,TRBJ2-1,NA,CASSPRTSSYNEQFF,TGTGCCAGCTCACCACGGACAAGCTCCTACAATGAGCAGTTCTTC
TRBD2,TRBV15,TRBJ2-1,NA,CATSPITGLAGGEQFF,TGTGCCACCAGCCCTATAACGGGACTAGCGGGAGGCGAGCAGTTCTTC
NA,TRBV30,TRBJ1-4,few,CACYNEKLFF,TGTGCCTGTTACAATGAAAAACTGTTTTTT
NA,TRBV4-3,TRBJ2-1,NA,CASSQDTWSSVNEQFF,TGCGCCAGCAGCCAAGACACGTGGAGCTCGGTAAATGAGCAGTTCTTC
TRBD1,TRBV5-8,TRBJ2-3,NA,CASSFKQGAFGTDTQYF,TGTGCCAGCAGCTTTAAACAGGGGGCCTTTGGCACAGATACGCAGTATTTT